A selection of T cell receptor beta chains follows, all from one sample in a study of blood T cell repertoires in COVID-19. Clones were read by immunoSEQ multiplex PCR, and TCRdb kept only the in-frame ones, dropping some. The table lists about 130,000 clones, approximately 85% of them singletons. Sequencing was carried out using peripheral blood. These receptors originate from a human donor in a cohort sampled during active COVID-19. The CDR3 runs from the conserved cysteine through the conserved F or W. Each record gives: V gene, D gene, clone size, J gene, CDR3 DNA, CDR3 protein. The D gene is left open where the match is weak. A row's size may be missing; if present it is once, few, many or a size class.

v_gene: TRBV19; d_gene: NA; abundance: NA; j_gene: TRBJ1-2; CDR3nt: TGTGCCAGTAGTCAACAGGGCAGCTTCTATGGCTACACCTTC; CDR3aa: CASSQQGSFYGYTF
v_gene: TRBV21-1; d_gene: NA; abundance: NA; j_gene: TRBJ1-1; CDR3nt: TGTGCCAGCAGCAAATCGGGACAGCTGAACACTGAAGCTTTCTTT; CDR3aa: CASSKSGQLNTEAFF
v_gene: TRBV5-1; d_gene: NA; abundance: NA; j_gene: TRBJ2-7; CDR3nt: TGCGCCAGCAGCTTGAGCACTGCGGGGGCGAACTCCTACGAGCAGTACTTC; CDR3aa: CASSLSTAGANSYEQYF
v_gene: TRBV4-3; d_gene: NA; abundance: few; j_gene: TRBJ2-3; CDR3nt: TGCGCCAGCAGCCAAGATCCCGGACCGCGGGTCACAGATACGCAGTATTTT; CDR3aa: CASSQDPGPRVTDTQYF
v_gene: TRBV19; d_gene: NA; abundance: NA; j_gene: TRBJ2-3; CDR3nt: TGTGCCAGTAGTATAGGATCCTACACAGATACGCAGTATTTT; CDR3aa: CASSIGSYTDTQYF
v_gene: TRBV5-1; d_gene: TRBD1; abundance: NA; j_gene: TRBJ2-3; CDR3nt: TGCGCCAGCAGCCCAAGGGGGCCGGACCCTAGCACAGATACGCAGTATTTT; CDR3aa: CASSPRGPDPSTDTQYF
v_gene: TRBV11-2; d_gene: NA; abundance: NA; j_gene: TRBJ1-1; CDR3nt: TGTGCCAGCAGCTTAGAAAGACTATCGGTTGGGGCTTTCTTT; CDR3aa: CASSLERLSVGAFF
v_gene: TRBV6-6; d_gene: NA; abundance: NA; j_gene: TRBJ1-1; CDR3nt: TGTGCCAGCAGTTACCCGAGACAGGTTCGGAACACTGAAGCTTTCTTT; CDR3aa: CASSYPRQVRNTEAFF
v_gene: TRBV5-1; d_gene: TRBD2; abundance: NA; j_gene: TRBJ2-1; CDR3nt: TGCGCCAGCAGCTTGGCAAGCGGGAGGACCTACAATGAGCAGTTCTTC; CDR3aa: CASSLASGRTYNEQFF
v_gene: TRBV5-1; d_gene: TRBD2; abundance: NA; j_gene: TRBJ2-2; CDR3nt: TGCGCCAGCAGCTTAAGGACTAGCGGTGACACCGGGGAGCTGTTTTTT; CDR3aa: CASSLRTSGDTGELFF
v_gene: TRBV5-4; d_gene: TRBD1; abundance: NA; j_gene: TRBJ1-2; CDR3nt: TGTGCCAGCAGCCTCGACAGGGACCATGGCTACACCTTC; CDR3aa: CASSLDRDHGYTF
v_gene: TRBV7-9; d_gene: TRBD1; abundance: NA; j_gene: TRBJ2-2; CDR3nt: TGTGCCAGCAGCAGGGACAGGGTAACCGGGGAGCTGTTTTTT; CDR3aa: CASSRDRVTGELFF
v_gene: TRBV4-3; d_gene: TRBD1; abundance: NA; j_gene: TRBJ1-1; CDR3nt: TGCGCCAGCAGCCATAACAGGGGGCAAGCTTTCTTT; CDR3aa: CASSHNRGQAFF
v_gene: TRBV6-5; d_gene: TRBD1; abundance: NA; j_gene: TRBJ1-6; CDR3nt: TGTGCCAGCAGCCACGGACAGGAAGGGTTTTCACCCCTCCACTTT; CDR3aa: CASSHGQEGFSPLHF
v_gene: TRBV12-3/TRBV12-4; d_gene: NA; abundance: NA; j_gene: TRBJ1-4; CDR3nt: TGTGCCAGCAGTTTACAGGGAGGAGAAAAACTGTTTTTT; CDR3aa: CASSLQGGEKLFF
v_gene: TRBV19; d_gene: TRBD1; abundance: NA; j_gene: TRBJ2-7; CDR3nt: TGTGCCAGTAGCGACAGGGGGTACGAGCAGTACTTC; CDR3aa: CASSDRGYEQYF
v_gene: TRBV6-2/TRBV6-3; d_gene: TRBD2; abundance: NA; j_gene: TRBJ2-7; CDR3nt: TGTGCCAGCAGACCTAGCGGGGGGGCTTACTACGAGCAGTACTTC; CDR3aa: CASRPSGGAYYEQYF
v_gene: TRBV10-3; d_gene: NA; abundance: NA; j_gene: TRBJ2-3; CDR3nt: TGTGCCATCAGTGAGTCTGTGACACTCAACCCCACAGATACGCAGTATTTT; CDR3aa: CAISESVTLNPTDTQYF
v_gene: TRBV5-1; d_gene: NA; abundance: NA; j_gene: TRBJ1-2; CDR3nt: TGCGCCAGCAGCTTGGAATCCCCCCTTCATGGCTACACCTTC; CDR3aa: CASSLESPLHGYTF
v_gene: TRBV19; d_gene: NA; abundance: once; j_gene: TRBJ2-1; CDR3nt: TGTGCCACATCGAGGGCAGTCTACAATGAGCAGTTCTTC; CDR3aa: CATSRAVYNEQFF
v_gene: TRBV4-1; d_gene: TRBD1; abundance: NA; j_gene: TRBJ2-1; CDR3nt: TGCGCCAGCAGCCCCCGGGACAGCATCAACAATGAGCAGTTCTTC; CDR3aa: CASSPRDSINNEQFF
v_gene: TRBV4-1; d_gene: NA; abundance: NA; j_gene: TRBJ2-2; CDR3nt: TGCGCCAGCAGCCTAGGAGGATTCACCGGGGAGCTGTTTTTT; CDR3aa: CASSLGGFTGELFF
v_gene: TRBV5-6; d_gene: NA; abundance: NA; j_gene: TRBJ2-7; CDR3nt: TGTGCCAGCAGTACAGCCTACGAGCAGTACTTC; CDR3aa: CASSTAYEQYF
v_gene: TRBV6-6; d_gene: NA; abundance: NA; j_gene: TRBJ2-5; CDR3nt: TGTGCCAGCAGTTACTCCCGCGAGAACCAAGAGACCCAGTACTTC; CDR3aa: CASSYSRENQETQYF
v_gene: TRBV5-4; d_gene: NA; abundance: NA; j_gene: TRBJ2-4; CDR3nt: TGTGCCAGCAGCTTGGGGGACACTCAACAGTACTTC; CDR3aa: CASSLGDTQQYF
v_gene: TRBV5-1; d_gene: TRBD2; abundance: NA; j_gene: TRBJ2-1; CDR3nt: TGCGCCAGCAGCCCCTGGACTAGCGGAAGCTCCTACAATGAGCAGTTCTTC; CDR3aa: CASSPWTSGSSYNEQFF
v_gene: TRBV24-1; d_gene: NA; abundance: NA; j_gene: TRBJ1-5; CDR3nt: TGTGCCACCAGTGATTTGAGCGGCAATCAGCCCCAGCATTTT; CDR3aa: CATSDLSGNQPQHF
v_gene: TRBV25-1; d_gene: NA; abundance: NA; j_gene: TRBJ1-4; CDR3nt: TGTGCCAGCAGTGATTCAATGCGGGCTAATGAAAAACTGTTTTTT; CDR3aa: CASSDSMRANEKLFF
v_gene: TRBV13; d_gene: TRBD1; abundance: once; j_gene: TRBJ2-4; CDR3nt: TGTGCCAGCAGCTTCCGGGACAGGGACATTCAGTACTTC; CDR3aa: CASSFRDRDIQYF
v_gene: TRBV9; d_gene: NA; abundance: NA; j_gene: TRBJ2-5; CDR3nt: TGTGCCAGCAGCGTAGAAGGAGCGGGAGAGACCCAGTACTTC; CDR3aa: CASSVEGAGETQYF
v_gene: TRBV6-5; d_gene: NA; abundance: NA; j_gene: TRBJ2-3; CDR3nt: TGTGCCAGCAGACTGGGACTCCCTCCCACAGATACGCAGTATTTT; CDR3aa: CASRLGLPPTDTQYF
v_gene: TRBV5-1; d_gene: TRBD1; abundance: NA; j_gene: TRBJ1-1; CDR3nt: TGCGCCAGCAGCTCATCAGGGGGGAACACTGAAGCTTTCTTT; CDR3aa: CASSSSGGNTEAFF
v_gene: TRBV20-1; d_gene: TRBD1; abundance: NA; j_gene: TRBJ2-7; CDR3nt: TGCAGTGCTAGTGGGTCCGGTCAGGGGGCCTACGAGCAGTACTTC; CDR3aa: CSASGSGQGAYEQYF
v_gene: TRBV2; d_gene: NA; abundance: NA; j_gene: TRBJ2-5; CDR3nt: TGTGCCAGCAGGCCTACTCAAATCCAAGAGACCCAGTACTTC; CDR3aa: CASRPTQIQETQYF
v_gene: TRBV6-2/TRBV6-3; d_gene: NA; abundance: NA; j_gene: TRBJ2-2; CDR3nt: TGTGCCAGCAGTCAGGGTTCCGGGGAGCTGTTTTTT; CDR3aa: CASSQGSGELFF
v_gene: TRBV27; d_gene: TRBD1; abundance: NA; j_gene: TRBJ1-4; CDR3nt: TGTGCCAGCACACTCAGGGGGCCTAATGAAAAACTGTTTTTT; CDR3aa: CASTLRGPNEKLFF
v_gene: TRBV30; d_gene: TRBD1; abundance: once; j_gene: TRBJ2-7; CDR3nt: TGTGCCTGGAGGTACCTAGACAGGGGCTACGAGCAGTACTTC; CDR3aa: CAWRYLDRGYEQYF
v_gene: TRBV5-1; d_gene: NA; abundance: NA; j_gene: TRBJ1-1; CDR3nt: TGCGCCAGCAGCTTGGTCTCGGGGGGCGTTCAGGCTGAAGCTTTCTTT; CDR3aa: CASSLVSGGVQAEAFF
v_gene: TRBV7-2; d_gene: TRBD2; abundance: NA; j_gene: TRBJ2-1; CDR3nt: TGTGCCAGCAGGACCTCTAGCGGGAGCAATGAGCAGTTCTTC; CDR3aa: CASRTSSGSNEQFF
v_gene: TRBV11-2; d_gene: NA; abundance: NA; j_gene: TRBJ1-6; CDR3nt: TGTGCCAGCAGCTTAGGGCGGATCTATAATTCACCCCTCCACTTT; CDR3aa: CASSLGRIYNSPLHF
v_gene: TRBV5-5; d_gene: TRBD1; abundance: NA; j_gene: TRBJ1-6; CDR3nt: TGTGCCAGCAGCTTTGGACAGGGCTCCTATAATTCACCCCTCCACTTT; CDR3aa: CASSFGQGSYNSPLHF
v_gene: TRBV19; d_gene: NA; abundance: NA; j_gene: TRBJ1-5; CDR3nt: TGTGCCAGTAGTATCGAGGGCCTTGGCAATCAGCCCCAGCATTTT; CDR3aa: CASSIEGLGNQPQHF
v_gene: TRBV7-2; d_gene: NA; abundance: NA; j_gene: TRBJ2-5; CDR3nt: TGTGCCAGCAGCTTGTGGGCCGCGGAGACCCAGTACTTC; CDR3aa: CASSLWAAETQYF
v_gene: TRBV5-1; d_gene: TRBD1; abundance: NA; j_gene: TRBJ2-7; CDR3nt: TGCGCCAGCAGTTTAGCAGGACAGGGGGGTTACGAGCAGTACTTC; CDR3aa: CASSLAGQGGYEQYF
v_gene: TRBV30; d_gene: TRBD2; abundance: once; j_gene: TRBJ2-1; CDR3nt: TGTGCCTGGAGCCCAGCGGGGGGGCGCAATGAGCAGTTCTTC; CDR3aa: CAWSPAGGRNEQFF
v_gene: TRBV10-3; d_gene: TRBD1; abundance: NA; j_gene: TRBJ1-4; CDR3nt: TGTGCCATCAGTATGACAGGGGGAGATGAAAAACTGTTTTTT; CDR3aa: CAISMTGGDEKLFF
v_gene: TRBV5-6; d_gene: TRBD1; abundance: NA; j_gene: TRBJ2-1; CDR3nt: TGTGCCAGCAGCCCCGATCAGGGGGCTGGTTACAATGAGCAGTTCTTC; CDR3aa: CASSPDQGAGYNEQFF
v_gene: TRBV27; d_gene: TRBD1; abundance: NA; j_gene: TRBJ1-1; CDR3nt: TGTGCCAGCTCCTGGACAGGGGGAGGCACTGAAGCTTTCTTT; CDR3aa: CASSWTGGGTEAFF
v_gene: TRBV3-1/TRBV3-2; d_gene: NA; abundance: NA; j_gene: TRBJ2-3; CDR3nt: TGTGCCAGCAGCCAAGGAGGTTCGGCTAGCAAGAGCACAGATACGCAGTATTTT; CDR3aa: CASSQGGSASKSTDTQYF
v_gene: TRBV7-2; d_gene: NA; abundance: NA; j_gene: TRBJ1-2; CDR3nt: TGTGCCAGCAGCTGGGCGGGGGGAGGAGAAGGCTACACCTTC; CDR3aa: CASSWAGGGEGYTF
v_gene: TRBV6-2/TRBV6-3; d_gene: NA; abundance: few; j_gene: TRBJ2-5; CDR3nt: TGTGCCAGCAGTAATCCTCAGGGTCTAGAGACCCAGTACTTC; CDR3aa: CASSNPQGLETQYF
v_gene: TRBV2; d_gene: TRBD1; abundance: few; j_gene: TRBJ2-2; CDR3nt: TGTGCCAGCAGAGGACAGGGGGCAGTGACCGGGGAGCTGTTTTTT; CDR3aa: CASRGQGAVTGELFF
v_gene: TRBV12-5; d_gene: NA; abundance: NA; j_gene: TRBJ2-3; CDR3nt: TGTGCTAGTGGCCCGGACTGGTCTAGCACAGATACGCAGTATTTT; CDR3aa: CASGPDWSSTDTQYF
v_gene: TRBV11-3; d_gene: NA; abundance: NA; j_gene: TRBJ1-2; CDR3nt: TGTGCCAGTTCGGAACAGGGCTGGGGTTTTGCCTACACCTTC; CDR3aa: CASSEQGWGFAYTF
v_gene: TRBV11-2; d_gene: NA; abundance: medium-sized; j_gene: TRBJ2-5; CDR3nt: TGTGCCAGCAGCTTATGGAGACAAGAGACCCAGTACTTC; CDR3aa: CASSLWRQETQYF
v_gene: TRBV7-2; d_gene: NA; abundance: NA; j_gene: TRBJ2-5; CDR3nt: TGTGCCAGCAGTCTACAAGAGACCCAGTACTTC; CDR3aa: CASSLQETQYF
v_gene: TRBV3-1/TRBV3-2; d_gene: TRBD2; abundance: NA; j_gene: TRBJ2-7; CDR3nt: TGTGCCAGCAGCCGGGGACTAGCGGGGGGTCCCAACTCCTACGAGCAGTACTTC; CDR3aa: CASSRGLAGGPNSYEQYF
v_gene: TRBV30; d_gene: NA; abundance: NA; j_gene: TRBJ2-7; CDR3nt: TGTGCCTGGAGTGTAGCCCGATACGAGCAGTACTTC; CDR3aa: CAWSVARYEQYF
v_gene: TRBV5-1; d_gene: TRBD1; abundance: NA; j_gene: TRBJ2-3; CDR3nt: TGCGCCAGCAGCTTGGGGGACAGACTTCCTCCCACAGATACGCAGTATTTT; CDR3aa: CASSLGDRLPPTDTQYF
v_gene: TRBV23-1; d_gene: NA; abundance: NA; j_gene: TRBJ1-4; CDR3nt: TGCGCCAGCAGTCCCGTACAGGGAGTGAGGGAAAAACTGTTTTTT; CDR3aa: CASSPVQGVREKLFF